Here is one TCR beta chain with its context. Its target is unknown. The data originate from a study of cytomegalovirus exposure and HLA in healthy donors. Study overall: In a later analysis, the 90 to 150 validation repertoires were reported to have used the same platform as the roughly 610 first-cohort repertoires.

Sequenced by immunoSEQ multiplex PCR; TCRdb stores in-frame clones only, minus some. The table lists about 98,000 clones, about 90% of them singletons. Donors were drawn from the approximately 120-subject validation cohort, separate from the approximately 680-subject first cohort. This CDR3 comprises 16 residues. From germline, CDR1 is LGHNA and CDR2 YSLEER. Trimming took 1 base from V and 1 from J, leaving 13 bases between them. Study-level results: Testing in vitro showed a few CMV-associated chains specific for CMV antigens.

This sequence originates from a man between 18 and 35 years old in good health and CMV-seropositive. The chain carries TRBV4-3 and TRBJ2-5; D is perhaps TRBD1 (6 bases). Sequencing was performed on PBMCs. The CDR3 reads CASSQASTGSQETQYF. The CDR3 DNA follows: TGCGCCAGCAGCCAAGCCTCAACAGGGTCCCAAGAGACCCAGTACTTC.